The 30 T cell receptor beta chains reported below all come from one sample, sequenced in a study of blood T cell repertoires in COVID-19. Method: immunoSEQ multiplex PCR; TCRdb's copy keeps in-frame clones and lacks some. This table holds under 400,000 clones, 75% to 90% found once. The source material was peripheral blood. These receptors were taken from a woman in her twenties or thirties with COVID-19, enrolled during active disease.

This clone showed up just once. The CDR3 region has the DNA TGTGCCAGCAGTCCCCTAGGGATGAGAGGGGGTAGCTACGAGCAGTACTTC. Translated: CASSPLGMRGGSYEQYF. V is TRBV6-2 or TRBV6-3 and J is TRBJ2-7; a weak D match, TRBD1 (6 bases). The CDR3 has 17 residues. V shed 5 bases and J shed 3 bases, with 23 bases lying between them. Looked up from germline, CDR1 is MNHEY and CDR2 is SVGEGT.

The chain combines TRBV5-1 with TRBJ1-6; maybe TRBD1 (5 bases). Germline V CDR1 and CDR2: SGHRS, YFSETQ. CDR3 size: 14 residues. V was shortened by 4 bases and J by 0 bases, with 5 bases between the two germline ends. CDR3 nucleotides: TGCGCCAGCAGCGACAGCTCCTATAATTCACCCCTCCACTTT. Translating it yields CASSDSSYNSPLHF.

A single count supports this clone. The chain combines TRBV6-5 with TRBJ2-7; 8 bases agree with TRBD2. The CDR3 has 14 residues. J was trimmed by 1 base and V by 4 bases; bases with no gene match: 3. CDR1 MNHEY and CDR2 SVGAGI come from the germline V gene. The CDR3 DNA is TGTGCCAGCAGTTCCAGCGGGAGTTCCTACGAGCAGTACTTC. It yields the protein CASSSSGSSYEQYF.

J is TRBJ1-1 and V is TRBV19; D may be TRBD1 (6 bases). Germline CDR1 reads LNHDA; CDR2 reads SQIVND (reference sequence). The CDR3 extends over 17 amino acids. The germline V and J ends were trimmed by 5 bases and 3 bases, with 22 bases remaining between them. This chain's CDR3 is CASSGTSLGGRDTEAFF. The CDR3 coding sequence is TGTGCCAGTAGTGGGACAAGCTTAGGGGGTAGGGACACTGAAGCTTTCTTT.

Comments on this clone: The same CDR3 also results from other DNA sequences found in this sample. The V gene is TRBV30, the J gene TRBJ2-1; unclear D gene. Trimming took off 0 bases at V and 0 bases at J, with 6 bases between the two ends. The germline V gene encodes CDR1 GTSNPN and CDR2 SVGIG (reference sequence). The CDR3 loop spans 14 amino acids. CDR3 sequence reads: CAWSVTSSYNEQFF. The CDR3 DNA follows: TGTGCCTGGAGTGTAACTTCCTCCTACAATGAGCAGTTCTTC.

The V and J genes are TRBV3-1 (or the pseudogene TRBV3-2) and TRBJ1-2, with 7 bases aligning to TRBD1. The CDR3 length is 14 residues. Germline CDR1 LGHDT, CDR2 YNNKEL (reference sequence). The trim removed 3 bases at V and 3 bases at J, leaving 4 bases unmatched. Written as DNA, the CDR3 is TGTGCCAGCAGCCAGACAGGGAAGGACTATGGCTACACCTTC. Translating it yields CASSQTGKDYGYTF.

The chain recombines TRBV27 with TRBJ1-1; possible D gene TRBD1, 6 bases. The germline V and J ends were trimmed by 5 bases and 0 bases, with 19 bases remaining between them. The CDR3 has 17 amino acids. CDR1 and CDR2 from the germline V gene are MNHEY and SMNVEV (reference sequence). The CDR3 DNA reads as TGTGCCAGCAGTCCTCGACAGGCAGGGCTAATGAACACTGAAGCTTTCTTT. It codes for CASSPRQAGLMNTEAFF.

V gene TRBV4-1 combines with J gene TRBJ1-5; no clear D. Trimming removed 4 bases at V and 9 bases at J, with 13 bases between. The CDR3 loop spans 13 amino acids. Germline V CDR1 and CDR2: MGHRA, YSYEKL. Written as DNA, the CDR3 is TGCGCCAGCAGCCGCATGAGAGGTGGGCCCCAGCATTTT. It yields the protein CASSRMRGGPQHF.

This sequence joins TRBV12-3 or TRBV12-4 and TRBJ2-1; TRBD2 aligns across 7 bases. The CDR3 is 13 amino acids. V lost 6 bases and J lost 12; bases outside the gene matches: 11. The CDR3, as DNA: TGTGCCAGCAGGTCGGGACTATTTGGGGGGCAGTTCTTC. Translating it yields CASRSGLFGGQFF.

V is TRBV3-1 (or the pseudogene TRBV3-2) and J is TRBJ2-7, with 14 positions matching TRBD2. The CDR3 length is 14 residues. J was trimmed by 6 bases and V by 4 bases; bases with no gene match: 2. CDR1 is LGHDT and CDR2 is YNNKEL in the germline V gene (reference sequence). The CDR3 nucleotides are TGTGCCAGCAGCCTGGGACTAGCGGGAGTCGAGCAGTACTTC. Translating it yields CASSLGLAGVEQYF.

Only one count was recorded for this clone. The V gene is TRBV7-9, the J gene TRBJ1-6; TRBD1 matches at 7 bases. Germline V gene data show CDR1 as SEHNR and CDR2 as FQNEAQ (reference sequence). This CDR3 comprises 15 residues. Trimming took 5 bases from V and 8 from J; bases not matched to a gene: 9. For the CDR3, the DNA is TGTGCCAGCAGCCCAGGGACAGTAGGAGATTCACCCCTCCACTTT. This codes for CASSPGTVGDSPLHF. The variable domain in full, with the rest retrieved from reference TRBV7-9 and TRBJ1-6, is DTGVSQNPRHKITKRGQNVTFRCDPISEHNRLYWYRQTLGQGPEFLTYFQNEAQLEKSRLLSDRFSAERPKGSFSTLEIQRTEQGDSAMYLCASSPGTVGDSPLHFGNGTRLTVT.

This clone was recorded once. The chain has TRBV13 and TRBJ2-2; TRBD2 aligns across 9 bases. This CDR3 contains 17 residues. J was trimmed by 0 bases and V by 3 bases; bases with no gene match: 5. CDR1 and CDR2 from the germline V gene are PRHDT and FYEKMQ (reference sequence). The CDR3 region is CASSLNSGSPNTGELFF. DNA of the CDR3: TGTGCCAGCAGCTTGAATAGCGGGAGCCCGAACACCGGGGAGCTGTTTTTT.

The chain recombines TRBV27 with TRBJ1-5; possibly TRBD1 for D (5 bases). This CDR3 comprises 13 residues. The ends were cut back, 6 bases at V and 6 bases at J, with 12 bases in the middle. CDR1 MNHEY and CDR2 SMNVEV come from the germline V gene (reference sequence). The CDR3 nucleotides are TGTGCCAGCAGCCTGGGGGGAGCTCAGCCCCAGCATTTT. Translation: CASSLGGAQPQHF.

The chain uses TRBV4-1 and TRBJ1-5, with TRBD1 matching over 7 bases. Per germline, CDR1 MGHRA and CDR2 YSYEKL. V lost 1 base to trimming and J lost 4 bases; unmatched junction nucleotides: 7. This CDR3 is built from 16 residues. CDR3 sequence reads: CASSQGTGEGNQPQHF. The CDR3 nucleotides are TGCGCCAGCAGCCAAGGAACAGGGGAAGGGAATCAGCCCCAGCATTTT.

CDR3 sequence (DNA): TGTGCCAGCAGTTTAAGGGGCTCCTACGAGCAGTACTTC. This translates into CASSLRGSYEQYF. The chain has TRBV12-3 or TRBV12-4 and TRBJ2-7; maybe TRBD1 (5 bases). V was shortened by 2 bases and J by 0 bases, with 5 bases between the two germline ends. The CDR3 is made up of 13 amino acids.

The J gene is TRBJ1-1, the V gene TRBV29-1, with 7 bases lining up with TRBD1. Trimming took 7 bases from V and 5 from J; bases not matched to a gene: 10. Germline V lookup: CDR1 SQVTM, CDR2 ANQGSEA. This CDR3 region has 13 residues. The DNA for the CDR3 is TGCAGCGCCCCATATACCAGGGGGACTGAAGCTTTCTTT. This encodes CSAPYTRGTEAFF.

V gene TRBV27 combines with J gene TRBJ1-2, with no clear D. The germline CDR1 and CDR2 sequences are MNHEY and SMNVEV (reference sequence). Trimming stripped 2 bases from V and 6 bases from J, with 10 bases between. This CDR3 comprises 13 residues. The CDR3 loop is CASSLLDGDGYTF. CDR3 coding DNA: TGTGCCAGCAGTTTACTGGACGGGGATGGCTACACCTTC.

CDR3 loop: CASALTSGPYNEQFF. In DNA, the CDR3 is TGTGCCAGCGCCTTGACTAGCGGACCCTACAATGAGCAGTTCTTC. The V gene is TRBV3-1 (or the pseudogene TRBV3-2), the J gene TRBJ2-1, with 9 nucleotides matching TRBD2. The germline V gene encodes CDR1 LGHDT and CDR2 YNNKEL (reference sequence). The CDR3 extends over 15 amino acids. V dropped 8 bases and J dropped 2; count of bases not matched to a gene: 7.

The table lists this clone with a count of one. This chain uses TRBV10-3 with TRBJ1-6, with D unclear. Germline-derived CDR1 and CDR2 are ENHRY and SYGVKD. The CDR3 sequence is 13 residues long. V shed 3 bases and J shed 10 bases, with 10 bases lying between them. The CDR3 spells CAISERTKSPLHF. The CDR3 DNA follows: TGTGCCATCAGTGAAAGAACTAAATCACCCCTCCACTTT.

The table lists this clone with a few counts. The rearrangement links TRBV4-2 to TRBJ1-2; maybe TRBD1 (5 bases). The CDR3 totals 13 residues. Germline V gene lookup returns CDR1 LGHNA and CDR2 YNFKEQ. Trimming pared 4 bases from V and 0 bases from J, leaving 6 bases between. In DNA, the CDR3 is TGTGCCAGCAGCCGACAGACTAACTATGGCTACACCTTC. This encodes CASSRQTNYGYTF.

The DNA of the CDR3 is TGCGCCAGCAGCCGGGGGGCGGGAGAAGGATCGGTAGCCAAAAACATTCAGTACTTC. Its protein product is CASSRGAGEGSVAKNIQYF. V gene TRBV5-1 combines with J gene TRBJ2-4; D might be TRBD2 (7 bases). The CDR3 covers 19 residues. The germline gives CDR1 SGHRS, CDR2 YFSETQ. V was shortened by 4 bases and J by 0 bases, with 23 bases between the two germline ends.

This CDR3 is CASSFPSGDYNEQFF. The CDR3 DNA reads as TGTGCCAGCAGCTTTCCTAGCGGGGACTACAATGAGCAGTTCTTC. The chain employs TRBV5-4 and TRBJ2-1, with TRBD2 matching 9 bases. Germline CDR1 SGHNT, CDR2 YYREEE (reference sequence). The CDR3 consists of 15 residues. J was trimmed by 3 bases and V by 2 bases; bases with no gene match: 3.

V and J are TRBV9 and TRBJ2-7, with 11 nucleotides matching TRBD1. The germline CDR1 and CDR2 sequences are SGDLS and YYNGEE. V lost 4 bases to trimming and J lost 4 bases; unmatched junction nucleotides: 4. The CDR3 has 14 residues. CDR3 DNA sequence: TGTGCCAGCAGCTCCGGGACAGGGGGATACGAGCAGTACTTC. Amino acid sequence: CASSSGTGGYEQYF.

The rearrangement links TRBV19 to TRBJ2-1; 8 bases match TRBD2. Germline CDR1 LNHDA, CDR2 SQIVND (reference sequence). V lost 7 bases to trimming and J lost 5 bases; unmatched junction nucleotides: 13. The CDR3 loop spans 16 amino acids. Here the CDR3 reads CASTPKWLAGDNEQFF. The CDR3, as DNA: TGTGCCAGTACCCCCAAGTGGCTAGCGGGCGACAATGAGCAGTTCTTC.

The rearrangement uses TRBV5-8 and TRBJ2-5, with TRBD2 identical over 7 bases. The germline CDR1 and CDR2 sequences are SGHTS and YDEGEE. The CDR3 spans 16 residues. V trimming: 3 bases; J trimming: 2 bases; junction bases outside the gene matches: 10. CDR3 in amino acids: CASSSSGGSPQETQYF. DNA of the CDR3: TGTGCCAGCAGCTCCTCTGGCGGGAGCCCGCAAGAGACCCAGTACTTC. Full variable domain (missing parts from reference TRBV5-8 and TRBJ2-5): EAGVTQSPTHLIKTRGQQATLRCSPISGHTSVYWYQQALGLGLQFLLWYDEGEERNRGNFPPRFSGRQFPNYSSELNVNALELEDSALYLCASSSSGGSPQETQYFGPGTRLLVL.

This clone was seen a handful of times. The rearrangement links TRBV5-1 to TRBJ1-1; 8 bases agree with TRBD1. Per germline, CDR1 SGHRS and CDR2 YFSETQ. The CDR3 runs 17 residues. Losses at the gene ends were 0 bases for V and 7 bases for J; bases not matched to a gene: 14. The CDR3 DNA is TGCGCCAGCAGCTTGGACCCCCCCGGACAGGGTTCGCTTGAAGCTTTCTTT. Residues: CASSLDPPGQGSLEAFF. Variable domain in full (rest from reference TRBV5-1 and TRBJ1-1): KAGVTQTPRYLIKTRGQQVTLSCSPISGHRSVSWYQQTPGQGLQFLFEYFSETQRNKGNFPGRFSGRQFSNSRSEMNVSTLELGDSALYLCASSLDPPGQGSLEAFFGQGTRLTVV.

The chain couples TRBV12-2 to TRBJ1-5; the table names TRBD1, a call not compared with the DNA. TRBV12-2 is tagged as a pseudogene. The CDR3 loop spans 16 amino acids. CDR3 bases: TGTGCAAGTCGCTGGGCCGGGACAGATAGCAATCAGCCCCAGCATTTT. Protein product: CASRWAGTDSNQPQHF.

The rearrangement joins TRBV5-1 to TRBJ2-2, with TRBD2 matching 9 bases. This CDR3 has 15 residues. From germline, CDR1 is SGHRS and CDR2 YFSETQ. With 2 bases clipped from V and 4 bases from J, the junction kept 3 bases outside the gene matches. The CDR3 region is CASSLYSGSTGELFF. In nucleotides, the CDR3 is TGCGCCAGCAGCTTATATAGCGGGAGCACCGGGGAGCTGTTTTTT.

This clone was observed once. This chain connects TRBV28 to TRBJ2-1; 8 bases match TRBD2. V dropped 3 bases and J dropped 15; count of bases not matched to a gene: 7. The CDR3 covers 12 residues. Germline V gene sequence: CDR1 MDHEN, CDR2 SYDVKM. The CDR3 region is CASSFGLASWFF. CDR3 in DNA: TGTGCCAGCAGTTTCGGACTAGCCAGTTGGTTCTTC. Together with reference TRBV28 and TRBJ2-1, the CDR3 gives the full variable domain: DVKVTQSSRYLVKRTGEKVFLECVQDMDHENMFWYRQDPGLGLRLIYFSYDVKMKEKGDIPEGYSVSREKKERFSLILESASTNQTSMYLCASSFGLASWFFGPGTRLTVL.

V gene TRBV15 combines with J gene TRBJ1-1; 7 nucleotides match TRBD1. Germline loops: CDR1 LNHNV, CDR2 YYDKDF (reference sequence). CDR3 length: 15 residues. The trim removed 4 bases at V and 0 bases at J, leaving 5 bases unmatched. CDR3 DNA sequence: TGTGCCACCAGCAAACCGGGACAGTTGAACACTGAAGCTTTCTTT. This codes for CATSKPGQLNTEAFF. Complete variable domain (other parts from reference TRBV15 and TRBJ1-1): DAMVIQNPRYQVTQFGKPVTLSCSQTLNHNVMYWYQQKSSQAPKLLFHYYDKDFNNEADTPDNFQSRRPNTSFCFLDIRSPGLGDTAMYLCATSKPGQLNTEAFFGQGTRLTVV.